These T cell receptor beta chains were read from a single sample in a study of HIV-infected patients and healthy controls. TCRdb processed the 5' RACE reads anew with MiXCR; each CDR3 protein has one entry. The data show some 20,000 distinct CDR3 sequences, about 8.2% seen once. Sequencing was done on a sample of blood. Receptors originate from an adult in good health. The conserved cysteine and the conserved F or W are not part of the CDR3 here. Fields, in order: V gene, J gene, CDR3 protein.

v_call: TRBV19; j_call: TRBJ1-1; cdr3_aa: ASSMGRGTEAF
v_call: TRBV5-4; j_call: TRBJ2-5; cdr3_aa: ASSPGRFAGPGETQY
v_call: TRBV2; j_call: TRBJ2-5; cdr3_aa: ASGYTEETQY
v_call: TRBV20-1; j_call: TRBJ2-7; cdr3_aa: SARDITGPYEQY
v_call: TRBV4-2; j_call: TRBJ2-1; cdr3_aa: ASSQEQPFIIGYYEQF
v_call: TRBV30; j_call: TRBJ2-1; cdr3_aa: AWSVNGLAGNEQF
v_call: TRBV7-9; j_call: TRBJ1-1; cdr3_aa: ASSSVSGNTEAF
v_call: TRBV28; j_call: TRBJ1-2; cdr3_aa: ASSRQGMSYT
v_call: TRBV2; j_call: TRBJ2-3; cdr3_aa: ASIVAGAGSDTQY
v_call: TRBV2; j_call: TRBJ2-7; cdr3_aa: ASMMPGGAGSYEQY
v_call: TRBV4-1; j_call: TRBJ2-7; cdr3_aa: ASSQSGSYEQY
v_call: TRBV27; j_call: TRBJ2-5; cdr3_aa: ASMIRVGSETQY
v_call: TRBV20-1; j_call: TRBJ2-5; cdr3_aa: SARDPGRETQY
v_call: TRBV7-2; j_call: TRBJ1-5; cdr3_aa: ASSSDRNQPQH
v_call: TRBV4-1; j_call: TRBJ2-5; cdr3_aa: ASSQDPSWETQY
v_call: TRBV18; j_call: TRBJ2-1; cdr3_aa: ASSPPGDRMRNEQF
v_call: TRBV11-2; j_call: TRBJ1-6; cdr3_aa: ASSSGHQTILPLH
v_call: TRBV6-5; j_call: TRBJ1-5; cdr3_aa: ASSYSPLDAGQPQH
v_call: TRBV28; j_call: TRBJ2-1; cdr3_aa: ASTPIRAGEQF
v_call: TRBV19; j_call: TRBJ2-3; cdr3_aa: ASMRRVYPQY
v_call: TRBV20-1; j_call: TRBJ2-1; cdr3_aa: SASQLAPEQF
v_call: TRBV15; j_call: TRBJ2-3; cdr3_aa: ATSASTSGRITDTQY
v_call: TRBV12-3/TRBV12-4; j_call: TRBJ2-6; cdr3_aa: ASSGHWASGANVLT
v_call: TRBV4-1; j_call: TRBJ2-4; cdr3_aa: ASSQEHTENIQY
v_call: TRBV6-5; j_call: TRBJ1-2; cdr3_aa: ASSPGRGGLRYGYT
v_call: TRBV29-1; j_call: TRBJ1-1; cdr3_aa: SVFDMNTEAF
v_call: TRBV20-1; j_call: TRBJ1-1; cdr3_aa: SAVDGGATEAF
v_call: TRBV5-5; j_call: TRBJ2-3; cdr3_aa: ASSSLGTGITDTQY
v_call: TRBV3-1; j_call: TRBJ2-2; cdr3_aa: ASSLLVPGELF
v_call: TRBV30; j_call: TRBJ2-1; cdr3_aa: AWSVQRESEQF
v_call: TRBV7-8; j_call: TRBJ2-2; cdr3_aa: ASSLERVLTGELF
v_call: TRBV11-2; j_call: TRBJ2-7; cdr3_aa: ASSLVGTVYEQY
v_call: TRBV29-1; j_call: TRBJ1-2; cdr3_aa: SVEEGSDGYGYT
v_call: TRBV6-5; j_call: TRBJ2-4; cdr3_aa: ASSYASGQNIQY
v_call: TRBV25-1; j_call: TRBJ2-1; cdr3_aa: ASSLDSYNEQF
v_call: TRBV29-1; j_call: TRBJ2-7; cdr3_aa: SALESYEQY
v_call: TRBV12-3/TRBV12-4; j_call: TRBJ2-3; cdr3_aa: ASSSDRQIPDTQY
v_call: TRBV7-9; j_call: TRBJ2-6; cdr3_aa: ASRRQGAGANVLT
v_call: TRBV12-3/TRBV12-4; j_call: TRBJ2-2; cdr3_aa: ASSSRQGTGELF
v_call: TRBV19; j_call: TRBJ2-7; cdr3_aa: ASSESRGPYEQY
v_call: TRBV21-1; j_call: TRBJ2-5; cdr3_aa: ASGGKTQY
v_call: TRBV12-3/TRBV12-4; j_call: TRBJ2-7; cdr3_aa: ASSPRQGSEQY
v_call: TRBV10-2; j_call: TRBJ1-6; cdr3_aa: ASSESRTGRSPLH
v_call: TRBV20-1; j_call: TRBJ1-3; cdr3_aa: SASERTHGNTIY
v_call: TRBV27; j_call: TRBJ2-3; cdr3_aa: ASSVGQGLSTDTQY
v_call: TRBV10-2; j_call: TRBJ2-1; cdr3_aa: ASRLTSGYNEQF
v_call: TRBV11-2; j_call: TRBJ2-3; cdr3_aa: ASSPGLAGNTDTQY
v_call: TRBV5-1; j_call: TRBJ2-1; cdr3_aa: ASTAGTEQF
v_call: TRBV10-1; j_call: TRBJ2-1; cdr3_aa: ASSELYGSTYNEQF